These T cell receptor beta chains were read from a single sample in a study of spatial heterogeneity in lung cancer. One entry per CDR3 protein results from TCRdb running MiXCR on the 5' RACE reads. The sample records under 75,000 distinct CDR3 sequences, approximately 8.9% being singletons. The source material was PBMCs, sampled at surgery. These receptors originate from a female donor with early-stage non-small cell lung cancer. CDR3s leave out the opening cysteine and the closing phenylalanine or tryptophan.

V,length,J,CDR3
TRBV27,11,TRBJ2-2,ASSPTNTGELF
TRBV5-4,14,TRBJ2-2,ASSAGTSGDTGELF
TRBV6-4,12,TRBJ2-2,ASSPDRRAGELF
TRBV12-5,12,TRBJ2-1,ASGFRREGDEQF
TRBV10-3,14,TRBJ1-6,AIRPFPDVPNSPLH
TRBV20-1,12,TRBJ1-1,SARLGGPDTEAF
TRBV9,15,TRBJ2-3,ASTHTPTSGRADTQY
TRBV7-2,13,TRBJ2-1,ASSAVGTSYNEQF
TRBV20-1,14,TRBJ2-3,SATPGLAGEADTQY
TRBV20-1,13,TRBJ2-1,SARGTGGGLNEQF
TRBV25-1,12,TRBJ2-7,ASARVEQSYEQY
TRBV7-9,13,TRBJ2-1,ASSSDGSSYNEQF
TRBV7-2,13,TRBJ1-5,ASSPTGGSNQPQH
TRBV29-1,11,TRBJ2-5,SVALINQETQY
TRBV10-1,14,TRBJ2-1,ASSDILLSSYNEQF
TRBV29-1,10,TRBJ2-2,SGTGYAGELF
TRBV5-6,11,TRBJ2-3,ASSFDVRGTQY
TRBV7-2,9,TRBJ2-1,ASSFVGEQF
TRBV12-3/TRBV12-4,12,TRBJ1-1,ASSFGRENTEAF
TRBV5-1,12,TRBJ1-1,ASSPEQGIAEAF
TRBV12-3/TRBV12-4,13,TRBJ1-6,ASSWDRGANSPLH
TRBV28,11,TRBJ1-6,ASEDVPNSPLH
TRBV7-9,13,TRBJ1-1,ASSLSRGGNTEAF
TRBV18,14,TRBJ2-3,ASSPPTGGGTDTQY